This T cell receptor beta chain was recorded in a study of blood T cell repertoires in COVID-19. The overall study: Researchers got acute and convalescent COVID-19 samples from the United States, Italy and Spain. T cells, B-cell-depleted T cells, or PBMCs provided the cDNA or gDNA that served as material.

In the original processing: Researchers report that nucleated cell counts were estimated from reference gene primer amplification. TCRdb's table, derived via immunoSEQ multiplex PCR, lists solely in-frame clones and lacks some. That table is the source of V, J and clone size, and D and trimming were worked out from the DNA. The sample yields around 700,000 clones, around 90% seen once. Germline V gene data show CDR1 as SGHDN and CDR2 as FVKESK. CDR3 length: 18 amino acids. V was pared by 5 bases and J by 7 bases, with 12 bases of the junction left unmatched. This chain uses TRBV14 with TRBJ2-1, with 15 nucleotides matching TRBD2. The sequencing sample was made of peripheral blood. The sequence was obtained from a woman younger than 35 with acute or convalescent COVID-19. The CDR3 region has the DNA TGTGCCAGCAGCAAGGGACTAGCGGGGGGCTATCCTTTGAATGAGCAGTTCTTC. It specifies CASSKGLAGGYPLNEQFF.